This T cell receptor beta chain was documented in a study of spatial heterogeneity in lung cancer. V was trimmed by 8 bases and J by 1 base, leaving 18 bases between them. Germline V gene lookup returns CDR1 MDHEN and CDR2 SYDVKM. The CDR3 spans 16 residues. The time point denotes: sample taken at primary tumor resection. Individually, TCR cDNA molecules were each labelled with a unique molecular identifier. Each CDR3 protein gets one entry after TCRdb re-called the 5' RACE reads with MiXCR. The table shows some 9,400 distinct CDR3 sequences, with just under 3% occurring only once. This clonotype was detected many times. Its antigen is unknown. General study findings and limits: Expanded alpha and beta TCR counts within tumors tracked tumor mutation counts. Expanded TCR counts, ubiquitous and regional, correlated respectively with ubiquitous and regional nonsynonymous mutation counts. Tumor T-cell coverage was an estimated 7% or so for alpha and more than 11% for beta chains.

The material sequenced was lung tumor tissue, taken at surgery. This chain links TRBV28 with TRBJ2-1; TRBD2 is a possible D gene (6 bases). The sequence came from a male donor with early-stage non-small cell lung cancer. Written as DNA, the CDR3 is TGTGCCAGCCGGACCGGGAGCCAGAAATCCTACAATGAGCAGTTCTTC. This codes for CASRTGSQKSYNEQFF.